This TCR beta chain was sequenced during a study of T cells after yellow fever vaccination (dated by TCRdb to about 2019). General notes on the study: The SMART-Seq v4 Ultra Low Input RNA kit was used to prepare libraries from fractions with low cell numbers. To follow T-cell clones before and after primary and booster YFV17D yellow fever vaccination, bulk TCR alpha and beta repertoires were sequenced over time. Two healthy male donors, one aged 18 to 30 and one aged 30 to 39 years, were included in the cohort. Blood was drawn at multiple timepoints before and after primary and secondary immunization, with bulk PBMC replicates and cell subsets isolated.

TCR cDNA was synthesized by 5'RACE template switching, through which a universal primer site and unique molecular identifiers were introduced. cDNA synthesis was primed from both the TCR alpha and TCR beta constant segments. Two PCR steps were used to amplify libraries, with sample barcodes and sequencing adapters being added in the second step. Sequencing of libraries was performed on Illumina HiSeq 2500 (2x100 bp) or NovaSeq (2x150 bp). The study's processing was this. MIGEC handled demultiplexing of reads and collapsing into UMI consensus sequences, while MiXCR performed V(D)J alignment. Clonotypes responding to the vaccine were identified with edgeR on replicate PBMC samples, with the criteria of FDR below 0.01 and a log2 fold change above 5 up to day 15. CD4 or CD8 identity was assigned to each bulk clonotype according to whether the clonotype was present at higher abundance in the sequenced CD4 repertoire or the sequenced CD8 repertoire. TCRdb cleaned the public reads at Q25 with fastp, built clones with MiXCR and kept in-frame beta chains. Every entry covers one CDR3 protein and lists the most common genes and DNA from its rows. These V and J calls originate from TCRdb's pipeline instead of the authors' own analysis. This sample comprises some 600,000 distinct CDR3 sequences, 17% of them detected only once. Around 15% of the sample lies in the top ten.

Sample treatment or condition, as interpreted from the label and publication: live attenuated yellow fever vaccine strain. At every blood-draw timepoint, two biological replicates of bulk PBMCs were collected. A standard Ficoll-Paque protocol was used to isolate PBMCs from peripheral blood. TriZol was used to extract RNA from bulk PBMCs, from CD4 and CD8 fractions, and from dextramer-positive and dextramer-negative fractions. The study at large found these results: The secondary T-cell response was found to be weaker but faster than the primary response, with a peak reached on day 5 rather than on day 15. Computational filtering was required because FACS-sorted repertoires could contain abundant contaminating clonotypes from the bulk population. Most clones expanded after primary vaccination (almost 98% of CD4 and around 89% of CD8) were re-detected after the booster, suggesting that broad memory maintenance occurred. Because the study included only two donors, the extent to which the findings can be generalized is limited. A small share of clonotypes occurred in both CD4 and CD8 compartments, likely arising from convergent recombination.

This clonotype was observed a handful of times. Its cognate antigen has yet to be identified. Base quality data are lacking; no much larger clone is found one base away. CDR1 and CDR2 (LGHNA, YSLEER) derive from the germline V gene. Its CDR3 holds 14 amino acids, cysteine through phenylalanine. Only the CDR3 portion is preserved as DNA: 42 bases, with reading frame beginning at the first base. The V end gives up 4 bases and the J end 7 bases, leaving 9 bases in the junction not matched to a gene. The sequenced sample was PBMCs, obtained roughly 5 days after the first yellow fever vaccination. The sequence derives from a man aged 18 to 29 who received the YFV17D yellow fever vaccine. The V and J segments used are TRBV4-3 and TRBJ1-1; 7 bases in the middle match TRBD1. This receptor carries the CDR3 CASSRTGTVNEAFF. The nucleotides read TGCGCCAGCAGCCGCACCGGGACAGTGAATGAAGCTTTCTTT.